The sequence of this TCR beta chain was determined in a study of shared clonotypes between healthy human individuals. The germline gives CDR1 SNHLY, CDR2 FYNNEI. This CDR3 is 17 amino acids long. Unmatched junction bases numbered 10, after V lost 2 bases and J lost 8 bases. In the authors' workflow: From ImmunoSEQ came sequences covering only the junction and carrying no quality scores, so filtering differed. Profiling relied on immunoSEQ multiplex PCR, and the TCRdb table lists in-frame clones only, not all of them. V, J and clone size are those of that table, while D and trimming were read from the DNA. Counted here are under 850,000 clones, approximately 72% occurring once; the ten biggest clones make up around 1.8%. In the case of this clone: Its specificity is unknown.

Recent vaccinations or acute infections were absent in the healthy HIV-negative adult donors. Study conclusions and caveats: Among four donors, roughly 5.5% of naive CD4 clonotypes were found in common. Naive subsets generally exceeded memory subsets in estimated richness.

Sequencing was performed on memory CD4+ T cells sorted from blood. Subset specified: CD45RA-negative fraction. The chain couples TRBV2 to TRBJ2-4; 12 bases map to TRBD2. The clonotype was recovered from a woman aged 25 to 39 in good health. The CDR3 DNA reads as TGTGCCAGCAGTGAACTAGCGGGAGGGACCAGGGAGGACATTCAGTACTTC. It specifies CASSELAGGTREDIQYF. Full variable domain (remainder filled in from reference TRBV2 and TRBJ2-4): EPEVTQTPSHQVTQMGQEVILRCVPISNHLYFYWYRQILGQKVEFLVSFYNNEISEKSEIFDDQFSVERPDGSNFTLKIRSTKLEDSAMYFCASSELAGGTREDIQYFGAGTRLSVL.